A single sample is the source of the 22 T cell receptor beta chains below, sequenced in a study of shared clonotypes between healthy human individuals. This table comes from immunoSEQ multiplex PCR, and its TCRdb copy is limited to in-frame clones, with some not included. This table holds 400,000 to 500,000 clones, 76% found once. The sequencing input was PBMCs. All receptors derive from a woman aged 40 to 50 in good health. Some clones in this sample may be carry-over from other donors' samples.

This chain connects TRBV5-1 to TRBJ1-1; weak D call: TRBD1 (6 bases). V lost 6 bases, J lost 2 bases, and 14 bases lay in between. Germline V gene data show CDR1 as SGHRS and CDR2 as YFSETQ. This CDR3 is built from 14 residues. CDR3: CASIQGTSNTEAFF. Here the CDR3 DNA reads TGCGCCAGCATCCAGGGGACTTCTAACACTGAAGCTTTCTTT.

Note on this clone: The sample holds other DNA sequences that translate to the same CDR3. This sequence joins TRBV18 and TRBJ2-6; D is undetermined. The length of the CDR3 is 15 residues. CDR1 is KGHSH, CDR2 LQKENI, per germline. Trimming took 2 bases from V and 0 from J, leaving 5 bases between them. CDR3 sequence reads: CASSPGLSGANVLTF. CDR3 coding DNA: TGTGCCAGCTCACCAGGGCTCTCTGGGGCCAACGTCCTGACTTTC.

Sample share makes this clone medium-sized. The sample has other DNA sequences that encode this CDR3 too. The chain recombines TRBV15 with TRBJ1-4; 12 nucleotides align to TRBD1. Germline V gene lookup returns CDR1 LNHNV and CDR2 YYDKDF (reference sequence). The CDR3 is 16 amino acids. Trimming took 0 bases from V and 7 from J; bases not matched to a gene: 3. CDR3 nucleotide sequence: TGTGCCACCAGCAGAGATTCGGGACAGGGGGCTGAAAAACTGTTTTTT. It translates to CATSRDSGQGAEKLFF.

Only one count was recorded for this clone. The chain combines TRBV7-3 with TRBJ2-3, with 9 bases identical to TRBD1. The CDR3 covers 15 residues. Germline CDR1 reads SGHTA; CDR2 reads FQGTGA. J was trimmed by 1 base and V by 5 bases; bases with no gene match: 4. DNA of the CDR3: TGTGCCAGCAGCGAACGGACAGGGGGCACAGATACGCAGTATTTT. This translates into CASSERTGGTDTQYF.

The chain employs TRBV27 and TRBJ2-1; maybe TRBD2 (5 bases). Germline-derived CDR1 and CDR2 are MNHEY and SMNVEV (reference sequence). V dropped 5 bases and J dropped 14 bases, with 16 bases sitting between them. The CDR3 runs 12 residues. CDR3 sequence: CASSPRGSEEFF. The CDR3 DNA is TGTGCCAGCAGTCCCCGGGGTAGCGAGGAGTTCTTC.

This clone was detected only a few times. CDR3 sequence reads: CSPLLSDTQYF. The DNA for the CDR3 is TGCAGTCCCCTCCTATCAGATACGCAGTATTTT. The chain uses TRBV20-1 and TRBJ2-3; D is uncertain. CDR1 and CDR2 (germline): DFQATT, SNEGSKA (reference sequence). The length of the CDR3 is 11 residues. The V end lost 8 bases, the J end lost 4 bases, and 10 bases lay between the germline ends.

The genes are TRBV28 and TRBJ2-2, with 13 bases matching TRBD2. Germline V gene data show CDR1 as MDHEN and CDR2 as SYDVKM. There are 17 residues in the CDR3. The V and J ends lost 7 bases and 5 bases, in that order; junction bases with no gene match: 10. The DNA of the CDR3 is TGTGCCAGCAAACTAGCGGGAGGGCCGGTTCGTACCGGGGAGCTGTTTTTT. It specifies CASKLAGGPVRTGELFF.

The chain couples TRBV7-9 to TRBJ2-7; 8 bases are a match to TRBD1. The CDR3 runs 14 residues. Unmatched junction bases numbered 4, after V lost 2 bases and J lost 4 bases. CDR1 and CDR2 (germline): SEHNR, FQNEAQ (reference sequence). The CDR3 nucleotides are TGTGCCAGCAGCTTACAGGGGGCAGCGTACGAGCAGTACTTC. Translation gives CASSLQGAAYEQYF.

The genes are TRBV27 and TRBJ2-7; D gene uncertain. V was clipped by 0 bases and J by 0 bases, with 12 bases between them. Germline V lookup: CDR1 MNHEY, CDR2 SMNVEV (reference sequence). This CDR3 spans 16 amino acids. This CDR3 reads CASSLSWQSSSYEQYF. CDR3 sequence (DNA): TGTGCCAGCAGTTTATCTTGGCAGTCCAGCTCCTACGAGCAGTACTTC.

This clone was observed a handful of times. The chain is built from TRBV7-2 and TRBJ2-7; a possible D gene is TRBD1 (5 bases). CDR1 and CDR2 (germline): SGHTA, FQGNSA. There are 14 residues in the CDR3. Trimming removed 6 bases from V and 0 bases from J, with 12 bases in between. The CDR3 region is CASSADSSSYEQYF. CDR3 bases: TGTGCCAGCAGTGCCGACAGTAGCTCCTACGAGCAGTACTTC.

The chain combines TRBV5-4 with TRBJ2-5; D possibly corresponds to TRBD1 (6 bases). This CDR3 has 14 residues. V dropped 4 bases and J dropped 2 bases, with 12 bases sitting between them. Germline lookup yields CDR1 SGHNT and CDR2 YYREEE (reference sequence). CDR3 in amino acids: CASSPQGPQETQYF. The DNA for the CDR3 is TGTGCCAGCAGCCCCCAGGGGCCTCAAGAGACCCAGTACTTC.

This rearrangement joins TRBV6-5 to TRBJ1-4; the D gene is possibly TRBD1 (6 bases). Germline CDR1 MNHEY, CDR2 SVGAGI. Trimming removed 2 bases at V and 3 bases at J, with 13 bases between. The CDR3 is made up of 16 amino acids. CDR3 residues: CASSYEGGISNEKLFF. DNA of the CDR3: TGTGCCAGCAGTTACGAGGGGGGGATATCTAATGAAAAACTGTTTTTT.

The V and J genes are TRBV5-6 and TRBJ2-2; D gene uncertain. Between the trimmed V and J ends, which lost 1 base and 8 bases, there was a span of 12 bases. CDR3 length: 14 amino acids. From germline, CDR1 is SGHDT and CDR2 YYEEEE. The CDR3 nucleotides are TGTGCCAGCAGCTTGTCGTTTTCCAGGGGGGAGCTGTTTTTT. Its protein is CASSLSFSRGELFF.

V usage is TRBV6-6 and J usage is TRBJ2-7, with no clear D. From germline, CDR1 is MNHNY and CDR2 SVGAGI (reference sequence). The CDR3 covers 13 residues. V gave up 0 bases and J gave up 5 bases, with 8 bases separating them. The CDR3 region has the DNA TGTGCCAGCAGTTACTCCCTCGCCGACGAGCAGTACTTC. It is translated as CASSYSLADEQYF.

The chain links TRBV28 to TRBJ2-1; 9 nucleotides agree with TRBD2. Looked up from germline, CDR1 is MDHEN and CDR2 is SYDVKM. The ends lost 9 bases at V and 7 bases at J; junction bases unmatched: 16. The CDR3 is 16 amino acids. This CDR3 is CASSDATSGTRNEQFF. In DNA form, the CDR3 reads TGTGCCAGTAGCGATGCGACTAGCGGTACAAGGAATGAGCAGTTCTTC.

The chain recombines TRBV7-2 with TRBJ1-2; weak D call: TRBD1 (5 bases). Germline assignment: CDR1 SGHTA and CDR2 FQGNSA. The CDR3 spans 17 residues. V gave up 1 base and J gave up 4 bases, with 19 bases separating them. The DNA of the CDR3 is TGTGCCAGCAGCTTAGGGCCAGGGTCGGAATTAGTCTATGGCTACACCTTC. Translating gives CASSLGPGSELVYGYTF.

The genes are TRBV4-1 and TRBJ2-7, with TRBD1 identical over 10 bases. The CDR3 spans 15 residues. The V gene end was trimmed by 1 base and the J gene end by 3 bases; junction bases not matched to a gene: 3. Germline lookup yields CDR1 MGHRA and CDR2 YSYEKL. Here the CDR3 DNA reads TGCGCCAGCAGCCAAGGACAGGGGGCTTACTACGAGCAGTACTTC. Protein product: CASSQGQGAYYEQYF.

The sample holds one count of this clone. This chain connects TRBV5-1 to TRBJ2-2, with 9 bases that match TRBD1. This CDR3 has 18 residues. With V trimmed by 0 bases and J by 0 bases, 6 bases remained unmatched. CDR1 is SGHRS, CDR2 YFSETQ, per germline. Written as DNA, the CDR3 is TGCGCCAGCAGCTTGGTGGACAGGGGTATATCGAACACCGGGGAGCTGTTTTTT. Translated: CASSLVDRGISNTGELFF.

The V and J genes are TRBV15 and TRBJ2-4, with D possibly TRBD2 on 6 matching bases. The CDR3 has 16 residues. Germline CDR1 is LNHNV and CDR2 is YYDKDF (reference sequence). Trimming removed 0 bases from V and 0 bases from J, with 9 bases in between. The CDR3 nucleotides read TGTGCCACCAGCAGAGATGGGGAGGTAGCCAAAAACATTCAGTACTTC. It is translated as CATSRDGEVAKNIQYF.

The rearrangement links TRBV7-9 to TRBJ2-4, with D possibly matching TRBD1 (6 bases). Deletions cut 3 bases from V and 5 bases from J, with 11 bases between. CDR3 length: 14 residues. Per germline, CDR1 SEHNR and CDR2 FQNEAQ (reference sequence). The CDR3 sequence is CASSFVGAENIQYF. The CDR3 DNA follows: TGTGCCAGCAGCTTCGTGGGGGCCGAAAACATTCAGTACTTC.

This clone was found a few times. The J gene is TRBJ2-7, the V gene TRBV28; 10 bases are a match to TRBD2. The CDR3 is 14 residues long. V gave up 6 bases and J gave up 6 bases; unmatched junction bases: 8. Germline V lookup: CDR1 MDHEN, CDR2 SYDVKM. The CDR3 reads CASSLAGAHFEQYF. The DNA for the CDR3 is TGTGCCAGCAGCCTAGCGGGAGCGCACTTCGAGCAGTACTTC.

V is TRBV7-8 and J is TRBJ2-1; D perhaps matches TRBD1 (6 bases). The V end was cut by 5 bases, the J end by 7 bases, with 15 bases between. The CDR3 extends over 14 amino acids. Germline V gene lookup returns CDR1 SGHVS and CDR2 FQNEAQ. The CDR3 region has the DNA TGTGCCAGCAGCCCAGTCCAGGGGTCGAATGAGCAGTTCTTC. As protein: CASSPVQGSNEQFF.